The 32 T cell receptor beta chains below all came from one sample that was sequenced in a study of beta chain features in type 1 diabetes. Reverse transcribing all isolated RNA meant expressed TCRB transcripts were sequenced. Profiling relied on immunoSEQ multiplex PCR, and the TCRdb table lists in-frame clones only, not all of them. The sample yields approximately 330,000 clones, roughly 9.6% seen once. The sample consisted of naive CD4+ T cells from blood. The receptor source for this set is a woman under 40 in good health.

This clone was picked up a small number of times. The gene calls are TRBV28 and TRBJ2-7; 13 nucleotides align to TRBD2. Germline assignment: CDR1 MDHEN and CDR2 SYDVKM. J lost 3 bases, V lost 2 bases, and 4 bases had no gene match. The CDR3 loop spans 16 amino acids. CDR3 in amino acids: CASSLGTSGIDYEQYF. As DNA, the CDR3 is TGTGCCAGCAGTTTAGGGACTAGCGGGATAGACTACGAGCAGTACTTC.

The chain combines TRBV25-1 with TRBJ2-2; D might be TRBD1 (6 bases). Trimming left V 4 bases short and J 2 bases short, with 17 bases between. This CDR3 is built from 17 residues. Germline-derived CDR1 and CDR2 are MGHDK and SYGVNS. The DNA for the CDR3 is TGTGCCAGCAGTGGAGCCCCGGGACAAGACAACACCGGGGAGCTGTTTTTT. Protein sequence: CASSGAPGQDNTGELFF.

This chain links TRBV7-2 with TRBJ2-4, with D possibly being TRBD2 (5 bases). This CDR3 comprises 15 residues. Germline V gene lookup returns CDR1 SGHTA and CDR2 FQGNSA. V was trimmed by 5 bases and J by 1 base, leaving 12 bases between them. For the CDR3, the DNA is TGTGCCAGCAGCCCCCGAGAGGGTGCCAAAAACATTCAGTACTTC. This translates into CASSPREGAKNIQYF.

In its sample, this clone was seen a few times. CDR3 loop: CASSVGHGNTEAFF. The CDR3 DNA reads TGTGCCAGCAGCGTAGGACACGGGAACACTGAAGCTTTCTTT. The chain recombines TRBV9 with TRBJ1-1; D unresolved. Germline V gene lookup returns CDR1 SGDLS and CDR2 YYNGEE. With 0 bases removed from V and 1 base from J, the gap between germline ends came to 7 bases. This CDR3 region has 14 residues.

The gene calls are TRBV25-1 and TRBJ1-2, with D possibly matching TRBD1 (6 bases). Germline V CDR1 and CDR2: MGHDK, SYGVNS. Trimming cost V 3 bases and J 2 bases, with 10 bases left between them. The length of the CDR3 is 14 residues. The CDR3 sequence: CASSDRGRNYGYTF. The CDR3 DNA follows: TGTGCCAGCAGTGACAGGGGACGAAACTATGGCTACACCTTC.

The rearrangement links TRBV28 to TRBJ2-7, with 8 bases fitting TRBD2. The germline V gene encodes CDR1 MDHEN and CDR2 SYDVKM. V was pared by 5 bases and J by 2 bases, with 5 bases of the junction left unmatched. This CDR3 has 14 residues. The CDR3 bases are TGTGCCAGCAGTAGCGGGAGTTGGGCCTACGAGCAGTACTTC. This codes for CASSSGSWAYEQYF.

V is TRBV6-1 and J is TRBJ2-3; D is possibly TRBD2 (5 bases). The V end was cut by 0 bases, the J end by 4 bases, with 17 bases between. CDR3 length equals 17 residues. The V gene's germline CDR1 is MNHNS and CDR2 SASEGT. DNA of the CDR3: TGTGCCAGCAGTGAAGCGCTCATGTCGGACGGGGCAGATACGCAGTATTTT. This sequence encodes CASSEALMSDGADTQYF.

This clone was detected a few times. The V call is TRBV7-2, the J call TRBJ2-2; D is perhaps TRBD2 (5 bases). CDR3 length: 15 amino acids. In germline, CDR1 is SGHTA, CDR2 FQGNSA. V lost 0 bases and J 5 bases, leaving 10 bases between the germline ends. The CDR3 region is CASSLAGVGTGELFF. For the CDR3, the DNA is TGTGCCAGCAGCTTAGCGGGAGTAGGAACCGGGGAGCTGTTTTTT.

The chain has TRBV29-1 and TRBJ2-7; 8 positions match TRBD2. V trimming: 4 bases; J trimming: 4 bases; junction bases outside the gene matches: 12. The CDR3 spans 15 residues. Germline V gene sequence: CDR1 SQVTM, CDR2 ANQGSEA. DNA of the CDR3: TGCAGCGTTGGAGAGGGCGGGGGGCGCCGTTACGAGCAGTACTTC. Amino acids: CSVGEGGGRRYEQYF.

V is TRBV28 and J is TRBJ2-4, with 7 bases aligning to TRBD2. V trimming: 2 bases; J trimming: 15 bases; junction bases outside the gene matches: 7. The CDR3 totals 12 residues. CDR1 is MDHEN, CDR2 SYDVKM, per germline. The CDR3 spells CASSLVLGGTYF. The CDR3 nucleotides are TGTGCCAGCAGTTTAGTCCTGGGGGGGACGTACTTC.

This chain uses TRBV10-3 with TRBJ2-5; possibly TRBD2 for D (6 bases). CDR3 length: 13 amino acids. V lost 6 bases and J lost 4, with 12 bases in between. Per the germline V gene, CDR1 is ENHRY and CDR2 is SYGVKD. CDR3 protein: CAIRGGVGETQYF. DNA of the CDR3: TGTGCCATCAGGGGGGGAGTCGGAGAGACCCAGTACTTC.

This clone was counted between two and nine times. The chain has TRBV7-9 and TRBJ2-7, with 7 bases aligning to TRBD2. Germline assignment: CDR1 SEHNR and CDR2 FQNEAQ (reference sequence). V dropped 4 bases and J dropped 4; count of bases not matched to a gene: 13. The CDR3 is made up of 16 amino acids. The CDR3 DNA reads as TGTGCCAGCAGCTCCCTCGGGGGAGGGGACGGGTACGAGCAGTACTTC. This gives the protein CASSSLGGGDGYEQYF.

This sequence joins TRBV28 and TRBJ1-2; 10 nucleotides align to TRBD1. J was trimmed by 5 bases and V by 6 bases; bases with no gene match: 6. This CDR3 comprises 14 residues. Germline CDR1 reads MDHEN; CDR2 reads SYDVKM. The CDR3: CASRRDRGSYGYTF. The CDR3 DNA is TGTGCCAGCAGGAGGGACAGGGGCTCTTATGGCTACACCTTC.

This chain joins TRBV4-2 and TRBJ1-5; D is perhaps TRBD1 (5 bases). V was shortened by 0 bases and J by 6 bases, with 12 bases between the two germline ends. The CDR3 has 15 residues. Germline V gene lookup returns CDR1 LGHNA and CDR2 YNFKEQ. This chain's CDR3 is CASSQDGGVRQPQHF. The CDR3 coding sequence is TGTGCCAGCAGCCAAGATGGGGGGGTCCGTCAGCCCCAGCATTTT.

The chain links TRBV5-4 to TRBJ2-7, with TRBD2 matching over 8 bases. The CDR3 sequence is 15 residues long. Germline assignment: CDR1 SGHNT and CDR2 YYREEE (reference sequence). The junction had 6 bases not matched to a gene; V was cut back by 4 bases and J by 0 bases. CDR3 residues: CASSTGLGLSYEQYF. The CDR3 nucleotides read TGTGCCAGCAGCACGGGACTAGGCCTCTCCTACGAGCAGTACTTC.

This clone was observed a few times. The chain carries TRBV25-1 and TRBJ2-7, with D possibly being TRBD1 (6 bases). Between the trimmed V and J ends, which lost 1 base and 6 bases, there was a span of 13 bases. The CDR3 loop spans 14 amino acids. Germline V gives CDR1 MGHDK, CDR2 SYGVNS. Here the CDR3 DNA reads TGTGCCAGCAGTGAATTCAGGGCCAGGGGCGAGCAGTACTTC. The encoded protein is CASSEFRARGEQYF.

The table lists this clone with a few counts. The chain employs TRBV6-6 and TRBJ2-7; perhaps TRBD2 as D (5 bases). Germline loops: CDR1 MNHNY, CDR2 SVGAGI (reference sequence). V dropped 5 bases and J dropped 3 bases, with 11 bases sitting between them. The CDR3 length is 13 residues. The CDR3 DNA is TGTGCCAGCAGTATTTCCCGGGACTACGAGCAGTACTTC. Its translation: CASSISRDYEQYF.

This clone has only a few counts. The CDR3 reads CASATSGFYNEQFF. Written as DNA, the CDR3 is TGTGCCAGCGCGACTAGCGGATTCTACAATGAGCAGTTCTTC. The rearrangement uses TRBV7-9 and TRBJ2-7; 9 bases are shared with TRBD2. Matching the DNA end better, TRBJ2-1 makes the J call doubtful. The germline V gene has CDR1 SEHNR and CDR2 FQNEAQ (reference sequence). The CDR3 extends over 14 amino acids.

A few counts support this clone. The chain is built from TRBV15 and TRBJ2-1; the match to TRBD2 covers 10 bases. CDR3 length: 16 amino acids. The V gene end was trimmed by 4 bases and the J gene end by 1 base; junction bases not matched to a gene: 4. CDR1 and CDR2 (germline): LNHNV, YYDKDF (reference sequence). The CDR3 loop reads CATSKGLARSYNEQFF. The CDR3 bases are TGTGCCACCAGCAAGGGACTAGCGAGATCCTACAATGAGCAGTTCTTC.

The chain carries TRBV18 and TRBJ1-1; 8 nucleotides align to TRBD1. V was clipped by 2 bases and J by 8 bases; unmatched bases: 1. This CDR3 is 12 amino acids long. From germline, CDR1 is KGHSH and CDR2 LQKENI. CDR3 loop: CASSPDRGEAFF. In DNA, the CDR3 is TGTGCCAGCTCACCAGACAGGGGAGAAGCTTTCTTT.

The chain combines TRBV9 with TRBJ2-1; D perhaps matches TRBD2 (5 bases). The CDR3 runs 12 residues. V lost 3 bases and J lost 8, with 9 bases in between. Germline V gene lookup returns CDR1 SGDLS and CDR2 YYNGEE. The CDR3 spells CASSASGYEQFF. The DNA for the CDR3 is TGTGCCAGCAGCGCGAGCGGCTATGAGCAGTTCTTC.

This rearrangement joins TRBV5-1 to TRBJ2-7; 7 bases agree with TRBD2. V shed 2 bases and J 3 bases; nucleotides not matched to a gene: 2. This CDR3 spans 13 amino acids. Looked up from germline, CDR1 is SGHRS and CDR2 is YFSETQ. Written as DNA, the CDR3 is TGCGCCAGCAGCTTCGGGGGGAACTACGAGCAGTACTTC. Translated: CASSFGGNYEQYF.

The genes are TRBV4-3 and TRBJ2-1; 11 bases are shared with TRBD2. Germline V gene sequence: CDR1 LGHNA, CDR2 YSLEER. V shed 2 bases, J shed 7 bases, and the junction held 16 bases outside the gene matches. CDR3 size: 19 residues. CDR3 sequence reads: CASSQKSTGEWTSGNEQFF. CDR3 in DNA: TGCGCCAGCAGCCAAAAGTCGACAGGGGAATGGACTAGCGGGAATGAGCAGTTCTTC.

V gene TRBV5-1 combines with J gene TRBJ2-2; 11 bases match TRBD2. Looked up from germline, CDR1 is SGHRS and CDR2 is YFSETQ. With 5 bases clipped from V and 5 bases from J, the junction kept 2 bases outside the gene matches. This CDR3 has 14 residues. The CDR3 here is CASRLAGGTGELFF. The CDR3 DNA reads TGCGCCAGCAGGCTAGCGGGAGGAACCGGGGAGCTGTTTTTT.

J is TRBJ2-5 and V is TRBV4-2; no clear D gene. Trimming pared 0 bases from V and 3 bases from J, leaving 5 bases between. The germline gives CDR1 LGHNA, CDR2 YNFKEQ. The CDR3 loop spans 13 amino acids. The DNA of the CDR3 is TGTGCCAGCAGCCAAGAAACGGAAGAGACCCAGTACTTC. Translating it yields CASSQETEETQYF.

The CDR3 bases are TGTGCCAGCAGCATCAGCGCCATCAGAAACACCGGGGAGCTGTTTTTT. It codes for CASSISAIRNTGELFF. The J gene is TRBJ2-2, the V gene TRBV9; no clear D gene. V lost 4 bases to trimming and J lost 2 bases, with 15 bases between them. The CDR3 has 16 residues. In germline, CDR1 is SGDLS, CDR2 YYNGEE.

This clone was observed a handful of times. This chain joins TRBV7-9 and TRBJ1-1; 7 bases map to TRBD1. V dropped 4 bases and J dropped 1; count of bases not matched to a gene: 3. Germline V gives CDR1 SEHNR, CDR2 FQNEAQ (reference sequence). The CDR3 is 14 residues long. The CDR3 here is CASSSQGTNTEAFF. CDR3 bases: TGTGCCAGCAGCTCACAGGGGACGAACACTGAAGCTTTCTTT. The full variable domain, rest sourced from reference TRBV7-9 and TRBJ1-1, is DTGVSQNPRHKITKRGQNVTFRCDPISEHNRLYWYRQTLGQGPEFLTYFQNEAQLEKSRLLSDRFSAERPKGSFSTLEIQRTEQGDSAMYLCASSSQGTNTEAFFGQGTRLTVV.

This clone was seen a handful of times. This same CDR3 is encoded by further DNA sequences in the sample. V and J are TRBV11-2 and TRBJ2-1; D gene ambiguous. The CDR3 contains 15 residues. Between the trimmed V and J ends, which lost 1 base and 0 bases, there was a span of 7 bases. Germline loops: CDR1 SGHAT, CDR2 FQNNGV. CDR3 DNA: TGTGCCAGCAGCTTAGGAGGTAGCTCCTACAATGAGCAGTTCTTC. Its translation is CASSLGGSSYNEQFF.

This clone has a handful of counts. The genes are TRBV7-2 and TRBJ2-1; tentative D call: TRBD2 (6 bases). The CDR3 runs to 17 residues. Germline values: CDR1 SGHTA, CDR2 FQGNSA. V was clipped by 5 bases and J by 10 bases, with 27 bases between them. This CDR3 is CASSPQAGGMQRWEQFF. The CDR3 bases are TGTGCCAGCAGCCCCCAGGCCGGGGGAATGCAGCGTTGGGAGCAGTTCTTC.

There are a few counts of this clone. V gene TRBV25-1 combines with J gene TRBJ2-1; the match to TRBD2 covers 10 bases. The germline V gene encodes CDR1 MGHDK and CDR2 SYGVNS. CDR3 size: 13 residues. V shed 3 bases, J shed 15 bases, and the junction held 8 bases outside the gene matches. In DNA, the CDR3 is TGTGCCAGCAGTGACGTAGCGGGAGGTTGGTCGTTCTTC. This encodes CASSDVAGGWSFF.

The chain recombines TRBV14 with TRBJ2-1; 7 bases are shared with TRBD1. The J segment lost 4 bases and the V segment lost 4 bases, leaving 10 bases of the junction unmatched. Germline V gene data show CDR1 as SGHDN and CDR2 as FVKESK. The CDR3 length is 16 residues. CDR3 in amino acids: CASSLIQGKSYNEQFF. CDR3 bases: TGTGCCAGCAGCCTTATACAGGGGAAGTCTTACAATGAGCAGTTCTTC.

In its sample, this clone was seen a few times. V usage is TRBV7-2 and J usage is TRBJ2-7; 7 bases are a match to TRBD2. The ends lost 1 base at V and 2 bases at J; junction bases unmatched: 5. This CDR3 spans 15 amino acids. Germline CDR1 SGHTA, CDR2 FQGNSA. The DNA of the CDR3 is TGTGCCAGCAGCTTAGATGGCGGGAGCCCCTACGAGCAGTACTTC. This translates into CASSLDGGSPYEQYF. The variable domain in full, completed from reference TRBV7-2 and TRBJ2-7, reads GAGVSQSPSNKVTEKGKDVELRCDPISGHTALYWYRQSLGQGLEFLIYFQGNSAPDKSGLPSDRFSAERTGGSVSTLTIQRTQQEDSAVYLCASSLDGGSPYEQYFGPGTRLTVT.